This is a list of T cell receptor beta chains from one sample in a study of blood T cell repertoires in COVID-19. Data came from immunoSEQ multiplex PCR; TCRdb stores just in-frame clones and leaves some out. The sample shows 150,000 to 200,000 clones, 88% of them seen only once. Sequencing was done on a sample of PBMCs or T cells enriched from blood (not recorded which). The receptors here all came from a woman aged 18-29 years who had recovered from COVID-19. Each CDR3 is given with its conserved first and last residue. The D gene is left open where the match is weak. Some rows mark clone size as missing; the rest say once, few, many or name a class of expanded clone.

clone_size,d_call,v_call,j_call,cdr3_aa,cdr3_nt
-,-,TRBV7-2,TRBJ1-5,CASSLGIRYQPQHF,TGTGCCAGCAGCCTCGGGATCCGGTATCAGCCCCAGCATTTT
-,TRBD2,TRBV28,TRBJ2-3,CASSHGLAGDLDF,TGTGCCAGCAGCCATGGACTAGCGGGAGACTTGGATTTT
-,-,TRBV5-1,TRBJ1-6,CASSLVPSGIRPLHF,TGCGCCAGCAGCTTGGTTCCATCGGGGATTAGACCCCTCCACTTT
-,TRBD2,TRBV6-2/TRBV6-3,TRBJ2-5,CASSSSREGETQYF,TGTGCCAGCAGTTCTTCCAGGGAGGGAGAGACCCAGTACTTC
-,-,TRBV7-6,TRBJ1-1,CASSQGWATEAFF,TGTGCCAGCAGCCAGGGGTGGGCCACTGAAGCTTTCTTT
-,-,TRBV5-8,TRBJ1-3,CASSLSLGSGNTIYF,TGTGCCAGCAGCTTGTCCCTAGGCTCTGGAAACACCATATATTTT
-,-,TRBV27,TRBJ2-5,CASSLLGGRQETQYF,TGTGCCAGCAGTTTACTAGGGGGACGACAAGAGACCCAGTACTTC
-,-,TRBV5-6,TRBJ2-1,CASSLNGGSSYNEQFF,TGTGCCAGCAGCTTGAATGGGGGGTCTTCCTACAATGAGCAGTTCTTC
few,-,TRBV27,TRBJ1-1,CASSPNTNTEAFF,TGTGCCAGCAGCCCGAACACGAACACTGAAGCTTTCTTT
-,TRBD1,TRBV7-2,TRBJ1-1,CASRLGTEQGKTEAFF,TGTGCCAGCCGCCTTGGGACAGAACAGGGAAAGACTGAAGCTTTCTTT